One sample yielded the 28 T cell receptor beta chains listed below, sequenced in a study of neurological immune-mediated disorders. Using its own MiXCR run on the 5' RACE reads, TCRdb lists one record per CDR3 protein. The sample has fewer than 90,000 distinct CDR3 sequences; 9% to 12% are singletons. Sequenced sample: PBMCs. The receptors originated from a man aged 40-49 years in good health.

The sample holds many counts of this clonotype. In DNA, the CDR3 is TGCAGTGCTAGCCCTGGGACAGGGGACTCCTACAATGAGCAGTTCTTC. Translated, it gives CSASPGTGDSYNEQFF. The gene calls are TRBV20-1 and TRBJ2-1, with 10 nucleotides matching TRBD1. Germline CDR1 reads DFQATT; CDR2 reads SNEGSKA (reference sequence). Trimming cost V 3 bases and J 0 bases; bases outside gene matches: 5. The CDR3 extends over 16 amino acids.

There are many counts of this clonotype. The chain links TRBV28 to TRBJ1-6, with 7 bases matching TRBD1. Germline CDR1 is MDHEN and CDR2 is SYDVKM. The length of the CDR3 is 14 residues. Trimming took 5 bases from V and 9 from J; bases not matched to a gene: 7. This CDR3 is CASSPHRGRSPLHF. CDR3 DNA: TGTGCCAGCAGTCCCCACAGGGGTCGTTCACCCCTCCACTTT.

To note about this clonotype: A much larger clone differs from this one at a single base, so this may be a read error. The V call is TRBV6-1, the J call TRBJ1-1, with a weak D call TRBD1 (6 bases). In germline, CDR1 is MNHNS, CDR2 SASEGT. CDR3 size: 16 residues. DNA for the CDR3: TGTGCCAGAAGTGAAGCGCGAGGGGGTCGAAACACTGAAGCTTTCTTT. Translating it yields CARSEARGGRNTEAFF.

This clonotype was seen ten or more times. The rearrangement joins TRBV11-2 to TRBJ2-5; tentatively, D is TRBD2 (7 bases). Looked up from germline, CDR1 is SGHAT and CDR2 is FQNNGV. The CDR3 is made up of 14 amino acids. The V end was cut by 3 bases, the J end by 1 base, with 9 bases between. The CDR3 sequence is CASSFGGPQETQYF. The CDR3 bases are TGTGCCAGCAGCTTCGGGGGGCCCCAAGAGACCCAGTACTTC.

This clonotype was counted at least ten times. The chain combines TRBV5-1 with TRBJ2-5; D might be TRBD1 or TRBD2, each matching 6 bases. Trimming cost V 3 bases and J 5 bases, with 17 bases left between them. In germline, CDR1 is SGHRS, CDR2 YFSETQ. The CDR3 sequence is 15 residues long. CDR3 residues: CASSSGRGGPETQYF. The CDR3 DNA follows: TGCGCCAGCAGCTCGGGGCGAGGGGGGCCGGAGACCCAGTACTTC.

This clonotype has at least ten counts. This chain uses TRBV15 with TRBJ1-1, with D possibly being TRBD1 (5 bases). The CDR3 contains 19 residues. Trimming left V 2 bases short and J 4 bases short, with 26 bases between. CDR1 and CDR2 (germline): LNHNV, YYDKDF (reference sequence). CDR3: CATSRPGSLSQGSFTEAFF. In DNA, the CDR3 is TGTGCCACCAGCAGACCGGGGTCGCTAAGTCAGGGATCGTTCACTGAAGCTTTCTTT.

This clonotype was found many times. This chain joins TRBV7-3 and TRBJ2-3, with a tentative D call TRBD2 (6 bases). The CDR3 sequence is 15 residues long. With 5 bases removed from V and 4 bases from J, the gap between germline ends came to 16 bases. Germline-derived CDR1 and CDR2 are SGHTA and FQGTGA. The CDR3 reads CASSPRGFGADTQYF. DNA for the CDR3: TGTGCCAGCAGCCCTCGGGGGTTCGGGGCAGATACGCAGTATTTT.

The chain is built from TRBV6-1 and TRBJ1-5; D remains unclear. Deletions cut 5 bases from V and 5 bases from J, with 16 bases between. Germline-derived CDR1 and CDR2 are MNHNS and SASEGT. The CDR3 extends over 15 amino acids. The DNA of the CDR3 is TGTGCCAGCAGTCAATCGCCCCTACGTGATCAGCCCCAGCATTTT. Translated, it gives CASSQSPLRDQPQHF.

This clonotype was detected many times. The chain combines TRBV20-1 with TRBJ2-3, with 9 bases aligning to TRBD2. The trim removed 3 bases at V and 5 bases at J, leaving 3 bases unmatched. The CDR3 is 13 residues long. Per germline, CDR1 DFQATT and CDR2 SNEGSKA (reference sequence). CDR3 bases: TGCAGTGCTAGTAGCGGGAGCGGAGATACGCAGTATTTT. It specifies CSASSGSGDTQYF.

The chain carries TRBV12-3 or TRBV12-4 and TRBJ2-7, with TRBD1 identical over 7 bases. Trimming at V came to 6 bases and at J to 0 bases, leaving 8 bases not matched to a gene. CDR3 length: 15 residues. The chain's CDR3 is CASSLGQLSSYEQYF. The CDR3 DNA follows: TGTGCCAGCAGCCTGGGACAGCTATCCTCCTACGAGCAGTACTTC.

This clonotype was observed at least ten times. This sequence joins TRBV3-1 and TRBJ2-1, with D possibly matching TRBD2 (5 bases). Trimming took off 4 bases at V and 7 bases at J, with 14 bases between the two ends. Per the germline V gene, CDR1 is LGHDT and CDR2 is YNNKEL (reference sequence). CDR3 length equals 14 residues. The CDR3 DNA follows: TGTGCCAGCAGCCTCCCCCGGGTAGCGAATGAGCAGTTCTTC. Its protein is CASSLPRVANEQFF.

This clonotype was recorded at least ten times. The J gene is TRBJ2-1, the V gene TRBV7-9, with 9 positions matching TRBD2. Germline trimming cut 5 bases from V and 5 bases from J; bases unmatched to any gene: 19. This CDR3 is 19 amino acids long. Germline CDR1 SEHNR, CDR2 FQNEAQ (reference sequence). CDR3 DNA sequence: TGTGCCAGCAGCCCCCTGCTAGCGGGAATCATCGGAGGGGACAATGAGCAGTTCTTC. It is translated as CASSPLLAGIIGGDNEQFF.

For this clonotype: A read error may produce the germline difference seen at one junction end. This chain joins TRBV11-2 and TRBJ2-1, with a tentative D call TRBD2 (5 bases). The CDR3 totals 15 residues. CDR1 is SGHAT and CDR2 is FQNNGV in the germline V gene. The CDR3 DNA reads TGTGCCAGCAGCTTAGATATGTTGGGAGACAATGAGGAGTTCTTC. Its protein product is CASSLDMLGDNEEFF.

The chain carries TRBV5-5 and TRBJ2-1, with 9 bases matching TRBD1. The CDR3 totals 15 residues. V shed 4 bases and J 5 bases; nucleotides not matched to a gene: 7. Germline V gives CDR1 SGHKS, CDR2 YYEKEE (reference sequence). The CDR3 is CASSLTGTGNNEQFF. The CDR3 bases are TGTGCCAGCAGCCTAACCGGGACAGGGAACAATGAGCAGTTCTTC.

This clonotype was seen ten or more times. V gene TRBV29-1 combines with J gene TRBJ2-1, with a tentative D call TRBD1 (5 bases). V lost 5 bases, J lost 12 bases, and 17 bases lay in between. Germline CDR1 is SQVTM and CDR2 is ANQGSEA. There are 12 residues in the CDR3. CDR3 nucleotide sequence: TGCAGCGTTTCTAGGGGCCTCAAAGCGCAGTTCTTC. Amino acid sequence: CSVSRGLKAQFF.

This clonotype was seen many times. The genes are TRBV28 and TRBJ2-7; perhaps TRBD1 as D (6 bases). Trimming shortened V by 2 bases and J by 5 bases, and 13 bases separated the two germline ends. The CDR3 sequence is 14 residues long. Germline assignment: CDR1 MDHEN and CDR2 SYDVKM. The CDR3 here is CASSLIQGTNEQYF. The DNA for the CDR3 is TGTGCCAGCAGTTTAATACAGGGTACGAACGAGCAGTACTTC.

At least ten counts were recorded for this clonotype. The CDR3 DNA sequence: TGTGCCAGCAGCTTCAGTAGCTCTGGAAACACCATATATTTT. This gives the protein CASSFSSSGNTIYF. The V call is TRBV7-9, the J call TRBJ1-3; D gene uncertain. The CDR3 spans 14 residues. Germline values: CDR1 SEHNR, CDR2 FQNEAQ (reference sequence). V shed 3 bases and J shed 0 bases, with 6 bases lying between them.

This clonotype was observed many times. The J gene is TRBJ1-4, the V gene TRBV5-6; D call uncertain. The germline V gene encodes CDR1 SGHDT and CDR2 YYEEEE. V lost 0 bases and J lost 15, with 12 bases in between. CDR3 length: 12 residues. DNA for the CDR3: TGTGCCAGCAGCTTGGGGCTGAAAAGGGTGTTTTTT. Protein product: CASSLGLKRVFF.

This clonotype was seen many times. The CDR3: CASTLRWAGDYEQYF. The CDR3 DNA sequence: TGTGCCAGCACCCTAAGGTGGGCAGGGGACTACGAGCAGTACTTC. V gene TRBV12-3 or TRBV12-4 combines with J gene TRBJ2-7, with D perhaps TRBD1 (6 bases). The CDR3 consists of 15 residues. Between the trimmed V and J ends, which lost 7 bases and 3 bases, there was a span of 19 bases.

Turning to this clonotype: The junction departs from the called germline gene at one end, perhaps through a read error. The rearrangement joins TRBV7-2 to TRBJ2-1; D is perhaps TRBD2 (6 bases). The germline V gene encodes CDR1 SGHTA and CDR2 FQGNSA. The CDR3 has 12 amino acids. CDR3 coding DNA: TGTGCCTCGGCGGAGGGTGGCTATGAGCCGTTCTTC. It codes for CASAEGGYEPFF.

This clonotype was seen many times. The chain has TRBV5-1 and TRBJ2-7; 7 bases match TRBD1. Germline V gene sequence: CDR1 SGHRS, CDR2 YFSETQ. J lost 4 bases, V lost 3 bases, and 7 bases had no gene match. This CDR3 has 14 residues. In DNA, the CDR3 is TGCGCCAGCAGCTGGACAGGTTTTGGATACGAGCAGTACTTC. Translated, it gives CASSWTGFGYEQYF.

The chain links TRBV5-5 to TRBJ1-1; no reliable D call. Germline loops: CDR1 SGHKS, CDR2 YYEKEE (reference sequence). The V gene lost 2 bases and the J gene lost 0 bases, with 11 bases spanning the gap. The CDR3 is 15 amino acids. CDR3 bases: TGTGCCAGCAGCTTCATTCCCAGGCTGAACACTGAAGCTTTCTTT. It is translated as CASSFIPRLNTEAFF. Complete variable domain (other parts from reference TRBV5-5 and TRBJ1-1): DAGVTQSPTHLIKTRGQQVTLRCSPISGHKSVSWYQQVLGQGPQFIFQYYEKEERGRGNFPDRFSARQFPNYSSELNVNALLLGDSALYLCASSFIPRLNTEAFFGQGTRLTVV.

This clonotype was observed at least ten times. This rearrangement joins TRBV5-1 to TRBJ1-4, with a tentative D call TRBD1 (6 bases). V was pared by 0 bases and J by 8 bases, with 14 bases between. Germline-derived CDR1 and CDR2 are SGHRS and YFSETQ. The CDR3 contains 15 residues. CDR3 residues: CASSLAGGAGEKLFF. CDR3 bases: TGCGCCAGCAGCTTGGCCGGGGGCGCAGGAGAAAAACTGTTTTTT.

This clonotype occurred many times. The CDR3 region has the DNA TGTGCCAGCAGCCAAGATCCTGGAAATGAGCAGTTCTTC. It codes for CASSQDPGNEQFF. The chain employs TRBV3-1 and TRBJ2-1; D is undetermined. The CDR3 runs to 13 residues. Trimming stripped 0 bases from V and 7 bases from J, with 7 bases between. Germline V gives CDR1 LGHDT, CDR2 YNNKEL (reference sequence).

This clonotype appeared many times. In nucleotides, the CDR3 is TGTGCCAGCAGCCCCGCCACAGGGATAGGCGAGCAGTACTTC. This encodes CASSPATGIGEQYF. The V call is TRBV5-6, the J call TRBJ2-7; D is possibly TRBD1 (6 bases). Germline V CDR1 and CDR2: SGHDT, YYEEEE. V was trimmed by 4 bases and J by 6 bases, leaving 17 bases between them. CDR3 length: 14 amino acids.

The table lists this clonotype with many counts. The rearrangement joins TRBV29-1 to TRBJ1-5; possibly TRBD1 for D (6 bases). V lost 8 bases and J 5 bases, leaving 13 bases between the germline ends. There are 12 residues in the CDR3. Germline-derived CDR1 and CDR2 are SQVTM and ANQGSEA. DNA for the CDR3: TGCAGCACTCAGACAGGAGATCAGCCCCAGCATTTT. Protein: CSTQTGDQPQHF.

At least ten counts were recorded for this clonotype. This sequence joins TRBV6-5 and TRBJ2-1, with 9 bases lining up with TRBD2. From germline, CDR1 is MNHEY and CDR2 SVGAGI. CDR3 length: 18 amino acids. With V trimmed by 4 bases and J by 2 bases, 12 bases remained unmatched. In nucleotides, the CDR3 is TGTGCCAGCAGTTTCGACTATAGTAGCGGGAGCCCCTACAATGAGCAGTTCTTC. Protein sequence: CASSFDYSSGSPYNEQFF.

In this sample, this clonotype turned up many times. The chain joins TRBV5-1 to TRBJ2-5; the D is unclear. Trimming took off 1 base at V and 4 bases at J, with 5 bases between the two ends. Per the germline V gene, CDR1 is SGHRS and CDR2 is YFSETQ. The CDR3 has 12 amino acids. CDR3 sequence reads: CASSLPTETQYF. For the CDR3, the DNA is TGCGCCAGCAGCTTGCCGACAGAGACCCAGTACTTC.